This T cell receptor beta chain was captured by sequencing in a study of cytomegalovirus exposure and HLA in healthy donors. Whole-study context: In an early release, HLA-typed donors contributed about 80 million unique TCR sequences. Findings and limits, study-wide: In a later analysis, specific HLA alleles were associated with some 16,000 TCR beta sequences at a 0.05 false discovery rate. TCR beta sequences reportedly predicted most subjects' HLA-A and HLA-B alleles accurately.

Looked up from germline, CDR1 is SGHRS and CDR2 is YFSETQ. After removal of 2 bases from V and 2 bases from J, the junction contained 2 bases not matched to a gene. The CDR3 loop spans 14 amino acids. Worth noting for this clone: Its antigen is not identified. Other DNA sequences in this sample translate to the same CDR3.

Despite likely unrecorded immune exposures, the donors were nominally healthy at the time of sampling. The PCR was carried out with 60 Vbeta primers and 13 Jbeta primers. Here immunoSEQ multiplex PCR was the method, and the copy in TCRdb shows in-frame clones only, minus some. The sample has some 110,000 clones, roughly three quarters seen once. This sequence was found in a woman under 30 in good health and CMV-seropositive. The specimen was PBMCs. V gene TRBV5-1 combines with J gene TRBJ2-7; 9 bases are shared with TRBD1. In DNA, the CDR3 is TGCGCCAGCAGCTTAAGACAGGGGGCCTACGAGCAGTACTTC. The encoded protein is CASSLRQGAYEQYF.